The entry below gives a single T cell receptor (beta chain) sequence along with its context. As yet, its antigen is unknown. TCRdb keeps only in-frame clones here, not all; method: immunoSEQ multiplex PCR. The sample has tens of thousands of clones; 80% to 90% are singletons. This sample was taken from a study of T cell responses to AZD1222 COVID-19 vaccine. Whole-study results and caveats: Clonal diversity may have been underestimated in mostly white British donors. Spike-specific TCR breadth and depth were elevated following two AZD1222 doses. Spike-spanning, vaccine-associated CD4 TCRs were dominant at 160-218 and 743-854. Unmutated variant regions are reportedly targeted by nearly half of spike-specific TCRs.

The germline V and J ends were trimmed by 5 bases and 7 bases, with 7 bases remaining between them. Germline-derived CDR1 and CDR2 are SGHTA and FQGNSA. The length of the CDR3 is 11 residues. This receptor was taken from an adult who received the AZD1222 COVID-19 vaccine. The chain links TRBV7-2 to TRBJ2-3; D unresolved. The sample here was peripheral blood, taken 28 days after the second AZD1222 dose. The CDR3 region is CASSQSNTQYF. DNA for the CDR3: TGTGCCAGCAGCCAGTCTAATACGCAGTATTTT.